This passage covers 23 T cell receptor beta chains from one sample sequenced in a study of blood T cells in healthy people across ages. Together with a sample-barcoded 5' primer, a J-beta primer mix was included in a second PCR lasting 7 to 11 cycles. Via MiXCR, TCRdb re-called the 5' RACE reads, giving one row per CDR3 protein. The sample has roughly 800,000 distinct CDR3 sequences, roughly 64% seen once; the top ten hold about 20%. Specimen: blood. Source of these receptors: a man aged 25 to 40 in good health.

This clonotype appeared a few times. V is TRBV7-6 and J is TRBJ2-2, with a possible D match to TRBD2 (5 bases). V was pared by 4 bases and J by 6 bases, with 12 bases between. The germline V gene has CDR1 SGHVS and CDR2 FNYEAQ. This CDR3 comprises 14 residues. The CDR3, as DNA: TGTGCCAGCAGCTCCGGGGTCGGATCCGGGGAGCTGTTTTTT. Translated: CASSSGVGSGELFF.

V and J are TRBV24-1 and TRBJ2-3; a weak D match, TRBD2 (6 bases). V lost 2 bases to trimming and J lost 4 bases, with 15 bases between them. Germline-derived CDR1 and CDR2 are KGHDR and SFDVKD. The CDR3 extends over 16 amino acids. The CDR3 coding sequence is TGTGCCACCAGTGATTCCCCGGGAGTAGGTGCAGATACGCAGTATTTT. Its translation is CATSDSPGVGADTQYF.

This chain joins TRBV6-5 and TRBJ2-5; the D gene is possibly TRBD2 (5 bases). Trimming took 6 bases from V and 1 from J, leaving 12 bases between them. The CDR3 is 14 residues long. Germline V gene sequence: CDR1 MNHEY, CDR2 SVGAGI. Here the CDR3 reads CASSPFRGQETQYF. In DNA, the CDR3 is TGTGCCAGCAGCCCCTTCCGGGGCCAAGAGACCCAGTACTTC.

The V gene is TRBV12-3 or TRBV12-4, the J gene TRBJ2-1; possibly TRBD1 for D (5 bases). This CDR3 is built from 15 residues. V lost 1 base, J lost 4 bases, and 11 bases lay in between. Here the CDR3 DNA reads TGTGCCAGCAGTTTAGACGCAGGGTTTTACAATGAGCAGTTCTTC. This gives the protein CASSLDAGFYNEQFF.

V and J are TRBV15 and TRBJ2-7; TRBD2 is a possible D gene (6 bases). Germline V gene data show CDR1 as LNHNV and CDR2 as YYDKDF (reference sequence). The CDR3 has 13 residues. V lost 5 bases, J lost 1 base, and 9 bases lay in between. The CDR3 reads CATSSGTSYEQYF. The CDR3 DNA is TGTGCCACCAGCTCCGGGACTTCCTACGAGCAGTACTTC. Together with reference TRBV15 and TRBJ2-7, the CDR3 gives the full variable domain: DAMVIQNPRYQVTQFGKPVTLSCSQTLNHNVMYWYQQKSSQAPKLLFHYYDKDFNNEADTPDNFQSRRPNTSFCFLDIRSPGLGDTAMYLCATSSGTSYEQYFGPGTRLTVT.

The rearrangement joins TRBV15 to TRBJ2-7, with D tentatively TRBD1 (6 bases). Looked up from germline, CDR1 is LNHNV and CDR2 is YYDKDF (reference sequence). The CDR3 spans 15 residues. Trimming left V 0 bases short and J 2 bases short, with 11 bases between. This chain's CDR3 is CATSRDETGAYEQYF. The CDR3 DNA is TGTGCCACCAGCAGAGATGAGACAGGAGCCTACGAGCAGTACTTC.

The chain employs TRBV11-2 and TRBJ2-1; 8 nucleotides agree with TRBD2. The CDR3 has 15 amino acids. The V and J ends lost 1 base and 3 bases, in that order; junction bases with no gene match: 2. Per germline, CDR1 SGHAT and CDR2 FQNNGV. CDR3 amino acids: CASSLGSGDYNEQFF. CDR3 DNA: TGTGCCAGCAGCTTAGGTAGCGGGGACTACAATGAGCAGTTCTTC. The full variable domain, its missing parts supplied by reference TRBV11-2 and TRBJ2-1, is EAGVAQSPRYKIIEKRQSVAFWCNPISGHATLYWYQQILGQGPKLLIQFQNNGVVDDSQLPKDRFSAERLKGVDSTLKIQPAKLEDSAVYLCASSLGSGDYNEQFFGPGTRLTVL.

The chain is built from TRBV13 and TRBJ1-2; 10 bases are a match to TRBD1. CDR3 length: 18 amino acids. V lost 4 bases, J lost 7 bases, and 18 bases stayed unmatched. CDR1 and CDR2 from the germline V gene are PRHDT and FYEKMQ (reference sequence). Here the CDR3 DNA reads TGTGCCAGCAGCTCTCGGACCGCCGGGACAGGGGTAGAGGGTGGCTACACCTTC. Translating gives CASSSRTAGTGVEGGYTF.

This sequence joins TRBV2 and TRBJ1-5; D is ambiguous. The length of the CDR3 is 13 residues. Germline V gene sequence: CDR1 SNHLY, CDR2 FYNNEI. The ends were cut back, 8 bases at V and 5 bases at J, with 13 bases in the middle. In nucleotides, the CDR3 is TGTGCCAGCTGTAATGAGGTCGATCAGCCCCAGCATTTT. Translating it yields CASCNEVDQPQHF.

As regards this clonotype: The junction differs from germline at one of its ends, possibly a read error. The CDR3 DNA reads as TGCAGTGCCAGCGGGGAGTTGACTAGCGGGAGTCCCTACGGGCAGTACTTC. Translating gives CSASGELTSGSPYGQYF. The chain uses TRBV20-1 and TRBJ2-7; 12 positions match TRBD2. Germline CDR1 DFQATT, CDR2 SNEGSKA (reference sequence). The CDR3 has 17 amino acids.

Worth noting for this clonotype: An end of the junction differs from the germline gene, which may be a read error. The J gene is TRBJ2-4, the V gene TRBV7-2; the D gene could be TRBD1 or TRBD2 (5 bases each). The end of the DNA is better explained by TRBJ2-7, so the J call may be wrong. The CDR3 contains 14 residues. Germline assignment: CDR1 SGHTA and CDR2 FQGNSA. This CDR3 reads CANSASGTSYEQYF. The CDR3 DNA follows: TGTGCCAACAGCGCCTCCGGGACCTCCTACGAGCAGTACTTC.

This chain joins TRBV28 and TRBJ2-7, with D perhaps TRBD2 (6 bases). Germline CDR1 is MDHEN and CDR2 is SYDVKM. V was trimmed by 2 bases and J by 7 bases, leaving 21 bases between them. The CDR3 is 16 amino acids. CDR3 in amino acids: CASSLGRAGISPEQYF. In DNA, the CDR3 is TGTGCCAGCAGTTTAGGGCGGGCGGGAATATCTCCGGAGCAGTACTTC. Full variable domain (missing parts from reference TRBV28 and TRBJ2-7): DVKVTQSSRYLVKRTGEKVFLECVQDMDHENMFWYRQDPGLGLRLIYFSYDVKMKEKGDIPEGYSVSREKKERFSLILESASTNQTSMYLCASSLGRAGISPEQYFGPGTRLTVT.

This clonotype was recorded a few times. The J gene is TRBJ2-5, the V gene TRBV20-1, with D perhaps being TRBD1 or TRBD2 (6 bases each). CDR3 length: 16 amino acids. The germline V and J ends were trimmed by 5 bases and 0 bases, with 19 bases remaining between them. The V gene's germline CDR1 is DFQATT and CDR2 SNEGSKA (reference sequence). CDR3 residues: CSAPTGGTSYQETQYF. The DNA for the CDR3 is TGCAGTGCTCCTACTGGGGGGACATCGTACCAAGAGACCCAGTACTTC.

This clonotype was counted between two and nine times. The chain links TRBV6-5 to TRBJ2-5; 11 bases are shared with TRBD2. V dropped 6 bases and J dropped 2; count of bases not matched to a gene: 5. The CDR3 is 15 residues long. Germline values: CDR1 MNHEY, CDR2 SVGAGI. The CDR3 region is CASSRLAGRQETQYF. The DNA of the CDR3 is TGTGCCAGCAGCCGACTAGCGGGGCGGCAAGAGACCCAGTACTTC.

The chain recombines TRBV10-3 with TRBJ2-3; TRBD2 matches at 9 bases. V was pared by 4 bases and J by 1 base, with 0 bases of the junction left unmatched. Germline V gene lookup returns CDR1 ENHRY and CDR2 SYGVKD. The CDR3 is 14 residues long. CDR3 sequence (DNA): TGTGCCATCAGTGCTAGCGGGGGCACAGATACGCAGTATTTT. It specifies CAISASGGTDTQYF.

The chain links TRBV15 to TRBJ2-7; D is unresolved. This CDR3 contains 16 residues. In germline, CDR1 is LNHNV, CDR2 YYDKDF (reference sequence). V lost 0 bases to trimming and J lost 1 base, with 13 bases between them. In DNA, the CDR3 is TGTGCCACCAGCAGAGATAGGATTGGGGATTCCTACGAGCAGTACTTC. Translated: CATSRDRIGDSYEQYF.

V usage is TRBV24-1 and J usage is TRBJ2-3; 8 bases align to TRBD2. CDR1 and CDR2 (germline): KGHDR, SFDVKD. The length of the CDR3 is 16 residues. Losses at the gene ends were 4 bases for V and 5 bases for J; bases not matched to a gene: 10. The CDR3: CATSDKAGAPKDTQYF. The CDR3 DNA follows: TGTGCCACCAGTGACAAAGCGGGGGCTCCGAAAGATACGCAGTATTTT.

This sequence joins TRBV7-9 and TRBJ1-1; 7 bases fit TRBD1. Trimming took 0 bases from V and 5 from J; bases not matched to a gene: 9. Per germline, CDR1 SEHNR and CDR2 FQNEAQ (reference sequence). The CDR3 is made up of 16 amino acids. In nucleotides, the CDR3 is TGTGCCAGCAGCTTAGCAGGGGGCGGATTTAGAACTGAAGCTTTCTTT. Translation: CASSLAGGGFRTEAFF.

This clonotype was seen more than once but under ten times. V gene TRBV20-1 combines with J gene TRBJ1-6; 7 positions match TRBD1. After removal of 6 bases from V and 9 bases from J, the junction contained 11 bases not matched to a gene. The germline CDR1 and CDR2 sequences are DFQATT and SNEGSKA (reference sequence). The CDR3 length is 14 residues. CDR3 DNA: TGCAGTGCCCTACCCGAGACAGGGAGTTCACCCCTCCACTTT. Amino acids: CSALPETGSSPLHF.

This clonotype was picked up many times. This chain uses TRBV30 with TRBJ2-7; D not resolved. Trimming took off 1 base at V and 3 bases at J, with 4 bases between the two ends. The V gene's germline CDR1 is GTSNPN and CDR2 SVGIG (reference sequence). The CDR3 has 11 residues. The CDR3 reads CAWSGLYEQYF. The CDR3 coding sequence is TGTGCCTGGAGTGGGCTCTACGAGCAGTACTTC.

This clonotype showed up just a few times. The chain has TRBV4-2 and TRBJ2-5; 8 bases line up with TRBD2. Per germline, CDR1 LGHNA and CDR2 YNFKEQ. This CDR3 region has 17 residues. Trimming cost V 0 bases and J 2 bases; bases outside gene matches: 8. In nucleotides, the CDR3 is TGTGCCAGCAGCCAAGAAGAGGGACTAGAATTTCAAGAGACCCAGTACTTC. This gives the protein CASSQEEGLEFQETQYF.

This sequence joins TRBV20-1 and TRBJ1-2; tentative D call: TRBD1 (5 bases). V shed 1 base and J shed 6 bases, with 18 bases lying between them. CDR1 and CDR2 from the germline V gene are DFQATT and SNEGSKA (reference sequence). The CDR3 totals 15 residues. The CDR3 nucleotides are TGCAGTGCTAGAGTAGGGGCAGTAATTCCGAATGGCTACACCTTC. This sequence encodes CSARVGAVIPNGYTF.

Only a few counts were recorded for this clonotype. The chain carries TRBV5-1 and TRBJ2-3; no firm D call. This CDR3 region has 15 residues. Trimming took off 4 bases at V and 4 bases at J, with 16 bases between the two ends. The V gene's germline CDR1 is SGHRS and CDR2 YFSETQ. CDR3 in amino acids: CASSLGNNLADTQYF. The DNA for the CDR3 is TGCGCCAGCAGCCTGGGGAACAATCTTGCAGATACGCAGTATTTT. Looking up the rest from reference TRBV5-1 and TRBJ2-3 gives the full variable domain: KAGVTQTPRYLIKTRGQQVTLSCSPISGHRSVSWYQQTPGQGLQFLFEYFSETQRNKGNFPGRFSGRQFSNSRSEMNVSTLELGDSALYLCASSLGNNLADTQYFGPGTRLTVL.